This TCR beta chain was sequenced for a study of blood T cell repertoires in COVID-19. Study-wide context: Cohort 3 recovery required two negative PCRs, clearance, or symptom resolution. PBMCs, B-cell-depleted T cells, or T cells provided the cDNA or gDNA that made up the material.

Trimming took 1 base from V and 3 from J, leaving 10 bases between them. From germline, CDR1 is SGHTA and CDR2 FQGNSA. The CDR3 has 14 amino acids. Original methodology: By means of reference gene primer amplification, nucleated cell counts were estimated. Generated by immunoSEQ multiplex PCR, the TCRdb table keeps only in-frame clones and is missing some. D and trimming come from the DNA, and the V and J calls and clone size come from that table. The data show 250,000 to 350,000 clones, 88% seen once. The rearrangement links TRBV7-2 to TRBJ2-7, with D possibly matching TRBD2 (6 bases). Sequencing was done on a sample of PBMCs or T cells enriched from blood (not recorded which). The sequence was collected from a woman aged 55-70 years in a cohort exposed to, infected with or recovered from COVID-19 (not recorded which). The CDR3 sequence is CASSLDGGYYEQYF. As DNA, the CDR3 is TGTGCCAGCAGCTTAGACGGAGGGTACTACGAGCAGTACTTC.